This record concerns one T cell receptor beta chain sequence. The antigen remains unidentified. The data stem from a study of PD-1 blockade in classical Hodgkin lymphoma. Study-wide findings and caveats: Reports indicated that newly diagnosed patients had lower baseline TCR diversity than healthy donors did. By C4D1 there was a significant rise in CD4+ TCR diversity but not in CD8+ TCR diversity.

Noted time point: cycle 4 day 1 (C4D1), after more than 5 weeks of nivolumab. Patients all relapsed after autologous stem cell transplantation, and there was variation in brentuximab vedotin exposure. Patients showed best responses of complete response, partial response or progressive disease. V lost 2 bases, J lost 4 bases, and 2 bases stayed unmatched. The CDR3 length is 13 residues. Germline lookup yields CDR1 GTSNPN and CDR2 SVGIG (reference sequence). This table comes from immunoSEQ multiplex PCR, and its TCRdb copy is limited to in-frame clones, with some not included. Here the sample spans fewer than 25,000 clones, 84% being singletons.

Material: peripheral blood mononuclear cells (PBMCs), obtained before the fourth cycle of nivolumab. The sequence derives from a human donor with classical Hodgkin lymphoma. This rearrangement joins TRBV30 to TRBJ1-5; the match to TRBD1 covers 7 bases. CDR3 nucleotide sequence: TGTGCCTGGAGTATACAGGGGAATCAGCCCCAGCATTTT. Amino acid sequence: CAWSIQGNQPQHF.